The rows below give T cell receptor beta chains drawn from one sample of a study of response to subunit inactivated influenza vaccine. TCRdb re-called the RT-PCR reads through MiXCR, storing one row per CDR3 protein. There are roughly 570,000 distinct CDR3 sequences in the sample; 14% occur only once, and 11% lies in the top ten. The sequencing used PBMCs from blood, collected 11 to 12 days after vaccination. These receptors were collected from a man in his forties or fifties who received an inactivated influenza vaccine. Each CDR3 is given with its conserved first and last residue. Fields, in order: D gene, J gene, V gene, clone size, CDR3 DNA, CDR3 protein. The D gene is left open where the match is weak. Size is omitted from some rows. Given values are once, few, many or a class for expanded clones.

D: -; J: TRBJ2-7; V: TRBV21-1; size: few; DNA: TGTGCCAGCAGCAAAGCTAAGGCAACCTACGAGCAGTACTTC; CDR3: CASSKAKATYEQYF
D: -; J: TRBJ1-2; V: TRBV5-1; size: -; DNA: TGCGCCAGCCGGGAGGGGCCGAACTATGGCTACACCTTC; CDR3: CASREGPNYGYTF
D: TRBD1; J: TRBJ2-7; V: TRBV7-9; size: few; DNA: TGTGCCAGCAGCGGGGGACAGGGGGCCTCCTACGAGCAGTACTTC; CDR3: CASSGGQGASYEQYF
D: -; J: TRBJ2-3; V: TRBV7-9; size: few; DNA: TGTGCCAGCAGCTTAGGACAGCTAGACATCACAGATACGCAGTATTTT; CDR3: CASSLGQLDITDTQYF
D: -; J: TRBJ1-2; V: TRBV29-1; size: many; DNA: TGCAGCGTTGGGACAGTGTATGGCTACACCTTC; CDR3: CSVGTVYGYTF
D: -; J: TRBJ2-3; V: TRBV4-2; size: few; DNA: TGTGCCAGCAGCCAAGCCTGGGGAGGCACAGATACGCAGTATTTT; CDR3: CASSQAWGGTDTQYF
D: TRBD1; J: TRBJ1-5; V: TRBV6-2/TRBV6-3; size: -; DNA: TGTGCCAGCAGTTACCCCACAGGGGCCGGCAAGAGCAATCAGCCCCAGCATTTT; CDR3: CASSYPTGAGKSNQPQHF
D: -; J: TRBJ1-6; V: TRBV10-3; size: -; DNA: TGTGCCACCGCTATGGGGAATTACACACCCCTCCACTTT; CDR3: CATAMGNYTPLHF
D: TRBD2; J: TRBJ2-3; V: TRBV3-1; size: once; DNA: TGTGCCAGCAGCCAATGGATCGCGGGGGGGAGCACAGATACGCAGTATTTT; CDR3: CASSQWIAGGSTDTQYF
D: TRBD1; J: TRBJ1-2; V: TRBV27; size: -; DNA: TGTGCCAGCAGCTTTACAGGGGGCCATGGCTACACCTTC; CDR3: CASSFTGGHGYTF
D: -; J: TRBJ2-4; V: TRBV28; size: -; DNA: TGTGCCAGCAGTTTTGGGATTTTCAGGGGAAGAATGGGCAAAAACATTCAGTACTTC; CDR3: CASSFGIFRGRMGKNIQYF
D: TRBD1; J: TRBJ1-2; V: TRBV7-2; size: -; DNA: TGTGCCAGCAGTATCCCGGGCAGGGGGTCTGTCTATGGCTACACCTTC; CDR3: CASSIPGRGSVYGYTF
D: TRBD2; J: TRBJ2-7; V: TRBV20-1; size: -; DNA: TGCAGTGCTAGAGATGTGCTAGCGGGGTTGGCTTACGAGCAGTACTTC; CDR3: CSARDVLAGLAYEQYF
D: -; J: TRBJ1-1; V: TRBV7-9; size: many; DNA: TGTGCCAGCAGCTATAGCTCCCAGGCTGAAGCTTTCTTT; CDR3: CASSYSSQAEAFF
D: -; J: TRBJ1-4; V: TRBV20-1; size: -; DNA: TGCAGTGCTAGAGATAATAATGAAAAACTGTTTTTT; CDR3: CSARDNNEKLFF
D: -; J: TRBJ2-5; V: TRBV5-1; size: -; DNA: TGCGCCAGCAGCTGGTCCGGATATCGGGAGACCCAGTACTTC; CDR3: CASSWSGYRETQYF
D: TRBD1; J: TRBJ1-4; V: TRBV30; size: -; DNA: TGTGCCTGGAGTGTAGGTACAGGGGCAACTAATGAAAAACTGTTTTTT; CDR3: CAWSVGTGATNEKLFF
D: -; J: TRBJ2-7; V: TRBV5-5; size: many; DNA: TGTGCCAGCAGCTTGTGGCAGGGGCCCTACGAGCAGTACTTC; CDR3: CASSLWQGPYEQYF
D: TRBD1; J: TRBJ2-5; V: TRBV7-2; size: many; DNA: TGTGCCAGCAGCCGACAGGGCCAAGAGACCCAGTACTTC; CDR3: CASSRQGQETQYF
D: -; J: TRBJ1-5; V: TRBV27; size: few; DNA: TGTGCCAGCGCCGCGGGAGGGGTAAACCAGCCCCAGCATTTT; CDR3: CASAAGGVNQPQHF
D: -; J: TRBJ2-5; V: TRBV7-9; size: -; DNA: TGTGCCAGCAGCTTAGCCGGGATTCGGGAGACCCAGTACTTC; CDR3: CASSLAGIRETQYF
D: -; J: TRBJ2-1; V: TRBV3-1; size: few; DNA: TGTGCCAGCAGCGCCCTTCAGACGAGCAAGCAGTTCTTC; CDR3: CASSALQTSKQFF
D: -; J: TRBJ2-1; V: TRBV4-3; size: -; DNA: TGCGCCAGCAGCCAAGATAGGGTTGTTGTTGGTGAGCAGTTCTTC; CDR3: CASSQDRVVVGEQFF
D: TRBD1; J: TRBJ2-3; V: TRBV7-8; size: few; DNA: TGTGCCAGCAGCCAAGGGACAGCCGGCGGAGATACGCAGTATTTT; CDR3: CASSQGTAGGDTQYF